This T cell receptor beta chain came from a study of blood T cell repertoires in COVID-19. Study-wide background: Collection of acute and convalescent COVID-19 samples took place in the United States, Italy and Spain. PBMCs, B-cell-depleted T cells, or T cells provided the cDNA or gDNA that made up the material.

In the study's own analysis: Estimates of nucleated cell counts were drawn from the amplification of reference gene primers. Using immunoSEQ multiplex PCR, the repertoire was profiled, and TCRdb retains in-frame clones only, with some absent. That table supplies the V and J calls and clone size; D and trimming were determined from the DNA. Altogether 100,000 to 120,000 clones are present, about 90% being singletons, with the ten largest covering around 4.4%. With 5 bases clipped from V and 7 bases from J, the junction kept 7 bases outside the gene matches. The CDR3 has 15 amino acids. Germline V CDR1 and CDR2: SGHAT, FQDESV (reference sequence).

The chain couples TRBV11-1 to TRBJ2-1; 11 nucleotides agree with TRBD1. The sequence derives from a human donor in a cohort sampled during active COVID-19. Material: peripheral blood. The CDR3 region is CASSRTGGDGNEQFF. The CDR3 nucleotides are TGTGCCAGCAGCCGGACAGGGGGCGATGGGAATGAGCAGTTCTTC.